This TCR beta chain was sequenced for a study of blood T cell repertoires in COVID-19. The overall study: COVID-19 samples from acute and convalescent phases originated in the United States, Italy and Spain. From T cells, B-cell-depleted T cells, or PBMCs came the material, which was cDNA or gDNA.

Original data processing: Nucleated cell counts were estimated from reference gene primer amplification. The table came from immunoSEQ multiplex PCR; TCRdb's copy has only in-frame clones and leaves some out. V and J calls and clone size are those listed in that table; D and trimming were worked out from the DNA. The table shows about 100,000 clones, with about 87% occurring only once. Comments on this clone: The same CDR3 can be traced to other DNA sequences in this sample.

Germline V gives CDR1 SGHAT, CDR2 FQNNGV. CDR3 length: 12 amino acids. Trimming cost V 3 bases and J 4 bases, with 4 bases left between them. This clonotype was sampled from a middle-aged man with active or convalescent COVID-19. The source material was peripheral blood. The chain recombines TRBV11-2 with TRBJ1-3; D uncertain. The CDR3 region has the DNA TGTGCCAGCAGCTTTGGCGGAAACACCATATATTTT. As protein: CASSFGGNTIYF.